This T cell receptor beta chain was found in a study of blood T cell repertoires in COVID-19. Study as a whole: Sites in the United States, Italy and Spain provided acute and convalescent COVID-19 samples. From T cells, B-cell-depleted T cells, or PBMCs came the material, which was cDNA or gDNA.

In the source study's methods: Reference gene primer amplification yielded estimated nucleated cell counts. Method: immunoSEQ multiplex PCR; TCRdb's copy keeps in-frame clones and lacks some. V, J and clone size are taken as reported in that table, and D and trimming were inferred from the DNA itself. The data hold a few hundred thousand clones, with around 84% observed a single time. The V and J ends lost 5 bases and 5 bases respectively, with 22 bases between them. Germline lookup yields CDR1 SGHVS and CDR2 FQNEAQ. The CDR3 covers 16 residues. The chain has TRBV7-8 and TRBJ2-7, with D perhaps matching TRBD2 (6 bases). This clonotype was obtained from a man aged 55 to 70 with acute or convalescent COVID-19. The sample consisted of peripheral blood. The DNA of the CDR3 is TGTGCCAGCAGCCCAGAAGGTCTAGCGTTCCCTGACGAGCAGTACTTC. Amino acids: CASSPEGLAFPDEQYF.